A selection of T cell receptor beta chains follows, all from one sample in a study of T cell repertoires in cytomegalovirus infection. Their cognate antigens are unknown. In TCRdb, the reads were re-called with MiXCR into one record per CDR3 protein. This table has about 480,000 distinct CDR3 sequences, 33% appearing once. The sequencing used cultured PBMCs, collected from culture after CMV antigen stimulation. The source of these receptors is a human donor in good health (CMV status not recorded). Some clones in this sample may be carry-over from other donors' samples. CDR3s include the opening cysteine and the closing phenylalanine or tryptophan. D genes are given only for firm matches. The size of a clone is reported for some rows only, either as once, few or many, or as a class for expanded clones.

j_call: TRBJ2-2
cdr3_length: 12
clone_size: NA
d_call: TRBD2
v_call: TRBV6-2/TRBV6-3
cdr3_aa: CASKRDPRELFF
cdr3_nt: TGTGCCAGCAAGCGGGATCCCCGGGAGCTGTTTTTT

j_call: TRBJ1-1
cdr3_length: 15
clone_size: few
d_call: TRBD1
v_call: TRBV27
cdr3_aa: CASSPVGQGNTEAFF
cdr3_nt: TGTGCCAGCAGCCCGGTGGGACAGGGGAACACTGAAGCTTTCTTT

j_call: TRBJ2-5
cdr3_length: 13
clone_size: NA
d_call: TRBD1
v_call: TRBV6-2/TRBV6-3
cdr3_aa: CASSRDRDETQYF
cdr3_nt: TGTGCCAGCAGTCGGGACAGGGACGAGACCCAGTACTTC

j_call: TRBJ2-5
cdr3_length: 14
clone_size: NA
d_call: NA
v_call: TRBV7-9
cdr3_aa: CASSSWTPEETQYF
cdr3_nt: TGTGCCAGCAGCTCGTGGACGCCGGAGGAGACCCAGTACTTC

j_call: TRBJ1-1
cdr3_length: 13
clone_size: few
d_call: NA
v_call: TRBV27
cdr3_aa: CASSFLGYTEAFF
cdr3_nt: TGTGCCAGCAGTTTTCTAGGGTACACTGAAGCTTTCTTT

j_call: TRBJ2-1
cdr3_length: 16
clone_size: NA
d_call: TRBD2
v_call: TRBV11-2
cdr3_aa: CASRRPGTSGYNEQFF
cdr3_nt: TGTGCCAGCAGACGACCCGGGACTAGCGGCTACAATGAGCAGTTCTTC

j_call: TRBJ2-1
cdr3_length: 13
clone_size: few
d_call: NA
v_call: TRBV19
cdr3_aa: CASSIGLADEQFF
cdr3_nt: TGTGCCAGTAGTATTGGTTTAGCGGATGAGCAGTTCTTC

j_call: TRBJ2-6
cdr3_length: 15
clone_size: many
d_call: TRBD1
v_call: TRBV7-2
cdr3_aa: CASSFGQAGANVLTF
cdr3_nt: TGTGCCAGCAGCTTCGGACAGGCTGGGGCCAACGTCCTGACTTTC

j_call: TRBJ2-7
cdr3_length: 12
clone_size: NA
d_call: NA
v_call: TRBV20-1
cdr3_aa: CSARDQSYEQYF
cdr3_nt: TGCAGTGCTAGAGATCAATCGTACGAGCAGTACTTC

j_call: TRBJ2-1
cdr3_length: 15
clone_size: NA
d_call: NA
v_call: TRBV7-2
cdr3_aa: CASSLKSRGGNEQFF
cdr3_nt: TGTGCCAGCAGCTTAAAGAGCAGGGGGGGGAATGAGCAGTTCTTC

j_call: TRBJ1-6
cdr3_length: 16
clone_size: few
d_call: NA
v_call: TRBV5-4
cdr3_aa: CASSFAGRLYNSPLHF
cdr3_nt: TGTGCCAGCAGCTTCGCGGGACGGCTATATAATTCACCCCTCCACTTT

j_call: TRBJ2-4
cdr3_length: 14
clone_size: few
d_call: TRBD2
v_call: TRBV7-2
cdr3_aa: CASSQGLGKNIQYF
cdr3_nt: TGTGCCAGCAGCCAGGGACTAGGCAAAAACATTCAGTACTTC

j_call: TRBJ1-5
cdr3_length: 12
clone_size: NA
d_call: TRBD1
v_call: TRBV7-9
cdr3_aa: CASRTGEQPQHF
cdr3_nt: TGTGCCAGCAGAACAGGGGAGCAGCCCCAGCATTTT

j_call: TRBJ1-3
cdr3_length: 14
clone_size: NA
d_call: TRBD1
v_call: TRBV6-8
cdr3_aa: CASRGQFSGNTIYF
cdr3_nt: TGTGCCAGCAGGGGACAGTTCTCTGGAAACACCATATATTTT

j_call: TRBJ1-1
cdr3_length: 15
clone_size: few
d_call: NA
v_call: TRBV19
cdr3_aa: CASSIRRGGDTEAFF
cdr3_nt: TGTGCCAGTAGTATTAGGAGGGGAGGAGACACTGAAGCTTTCTTT

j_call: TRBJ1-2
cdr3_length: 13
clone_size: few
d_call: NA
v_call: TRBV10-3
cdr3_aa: CAIKREGNYGYTF
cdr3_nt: TGTGCCATCAAAAGGGAAGGGAACTATGGCTACACCTTC

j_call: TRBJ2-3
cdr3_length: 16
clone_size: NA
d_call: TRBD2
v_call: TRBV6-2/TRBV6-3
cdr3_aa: CASRTQVAGPTDTQYF
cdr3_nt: TGTGCCAGCAGGACACAGGTAGCGGGACCCACAGATACGCAGTATTTT

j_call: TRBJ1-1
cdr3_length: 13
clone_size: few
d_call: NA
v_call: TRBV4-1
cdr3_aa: CASSQIRATEAFF
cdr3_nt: TGCGCCAGCAGCCAAATCAGGGCAACTGAAGCTTTCTTT

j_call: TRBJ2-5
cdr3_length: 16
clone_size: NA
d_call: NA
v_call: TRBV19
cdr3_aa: CASTLTHRVLTETQYF
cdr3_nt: TGTGCCAGTACCCTAACACACCGGGTATTAACGGAGACCCAGTACTTC

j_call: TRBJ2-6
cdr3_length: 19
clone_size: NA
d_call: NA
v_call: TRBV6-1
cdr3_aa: CASSEKNFNTRTGANVLTF
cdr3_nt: TGTGCCAGCAGTGAAAAAAACTTTAACACACGAACTGGGGCCAACGTCCTGACTTTC

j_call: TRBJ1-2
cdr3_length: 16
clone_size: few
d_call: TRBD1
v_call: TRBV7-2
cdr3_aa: CASSPGGRTTNYGYTF
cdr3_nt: TGTGCCAGCAGCCCAGGGGGCAGGACGACCAACTATGGCTACACCTTC

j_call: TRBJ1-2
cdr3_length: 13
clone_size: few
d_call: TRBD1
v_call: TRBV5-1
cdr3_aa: CASSPGQGVHGCF
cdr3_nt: TGCGCCAGCAGCCCGGGACAGGGCGTTCATGGTTGCTTC

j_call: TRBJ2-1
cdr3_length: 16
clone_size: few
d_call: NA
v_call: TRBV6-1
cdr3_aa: CASYTSGGDPYNEQFF
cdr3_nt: TGTGCCAGCTATACGTCGGGCGGCGACCCGTACAATGAGCAGTTCTTC